This T cell receptor (beta chain) was recorded in a study of cytomegalovirus exposure and HLA in healthy donors. Overall study context: Later analysis reported that the roughly 120 validation repertoires shared the platform of the roughly 680 first-cohort repertoires. Overall study findings and caveats: Investigators reported 164 TCR beta chains as tied to cytomegalovirus. There were a few CMV-associated chains whose specificity for CMV antigens was confirmed in vitro.

J gave up 0 bases and V 4 bases, and 5 bases lay outside the gene matches. Germline V gene lookup returns CDR1 SGHVS and CDR2 FNYEAQ. This CDR3 contains 16 residues. The table came from immunoSEQ multiplex PCR; TCRdb's copy has only in-frame clones and leaves some out. This sample has around 170,000 clones, with approximately 81% found just once. Regarding this clone: Its antigen is not known.

The gene calls are TRBV7-6 and TRBJ1-3; 8 nucleotides match TRBD1. This receptor was obtained from a young man in good health and CMV-seropositive. The sample consisted of PBMCs. CDR3 in DNA: TGTGCCAGCAGCTCCGGACAGGGTAACTCTGGAAACACCATATATTTT. This translates into CASSSGQGNSGNTIYF.